One and the same sample provided the 20 T cell receptor beta chains below, sequenced in a study of blood T cell repertoires in COVID-19. TCRdb keeps only in-frame clones here, not all; method: immunoSEQ multiplex PCR. The sample yields approximately 280,000 clones, around 86% seen once. The material sequenced was PBMCs or T cells enriched from blood (not recorded which). Receptors originate from a woman aged 18-30 years who had recovered from COVID-19.

This CDR3 is CASSLDSSPGYGYTF. In DNA form, the CDR3 reads TGTGCCAGCAGCTTAGACAGCTCCCCAGGCTATGGCTACACCTTC. This chain links TRBV7-6 with TRBJ1-2; no reliable D call. The CDR3 totals 15 residues. CDR1 SGHVS and CDR2 FNYEAQ come from the germline V gene. The V end lost 1 base, the J end lost 4 bases, and 13 bases lay between the germline ends.

The chain is built from TRBV4-1 and TRBJ2-1, with 12 bases aligning to TRBD1. CDR1 MGHRA and CDR2 YSYEKL come from the germline V gene. The CDR3 is made up of 15 amino acids. V was pared by 3 bases and J by 9 bases, with 6 bases of the junction left unmatched. This CDR3 is CASSQGGQGAGEQFF. CDR3 nucleotide sequence: TGCGCCAGCAGCCAGGGGGGACAGGGGGCAGGTGAGCAGTTCTTC.

This rearrangement joins TRBV6-1 to TRBJ1-2; D not resolved. The length of the CDR3 is 12 residues. Deletions cut 3 bases from V and 8 bases from J, with 10 bases between. Per germline, CDR1 MNHNS and CDR2 SASEGT. CDR3 DNA: TGTGCCAGCAGTGAGCGAGGCGGGGGCTACACCTTC. It codes for CASSERGGGYTF.

This clone was recorded a few times. Other DNA sequences within the sample encode an identical CDR3. This chain joins TRBV7-2 and TRBJ1-5, with 9 bases that match TRBD1. CDR3 size: 16 residues. V lost 5 bases to trimming and J lost 6 bases; unmatched junction nucleotides: 11. Germline lookup yields CDR1 SGHTA and CDR2 FQGNSA. The CDR3 here is CASSPPGGQGGQPQHF. Here the CDR3 DNA reads TGTGCCAGCAGCCCACCAGGGGGACAGGGAGGTCAGCCCCAGCATTTT.

The J gene is TRBJ1-5, the V gene TRBV12-5, with D possibly being TRBD1 (5 bases). V lost 1 base, J lost 6 bases, and 22 bases lay in between. This CDR3 region has 18 residues. In germline, CDR1 is LGHNT, CDR2 FRNRAP. CDR3: CASGLGPQGIVVGQPQHF. DNA for the CDR3: TGTGCTAGTGGTTTGGGACCCCAGGGAATCGTGGTGGGTCAGCCCCAGCATTTT.

The V and J genes are TRBV30 and TRBJ1-5, with 9 bases matching TRBD1. The germline CDR1 and CDR2 sequences are GTSNPN and SVGIG (reference sequence). CDR3 size: 16 residues. V lost 2 bases and J lost 4; bases outside the gene matches: 9. The CDR3 loop reads CAWSPPGQGRNQPQHF. Here the CDR3 DNA reads TGTGCCTGGAGTCCCCCGGGACAGGGACGAAATCAGCCCCAGCATTTT. The entire variable domain, with the rest obtained from reference TRBV30 and TRBJ1-5, is as follows: SQTIHQWPATLVQPVGSPLSLECTVEGTSNPNLYWYRQAAGRGLQLLFYSVGIGQISSEVPQNLSASRPQDRQFILSSKKLLLSDSGFYLCAWSPPGQGRNQPQHFGDGTRLSIL.

CDR3: CASSLSSRGGYNEQFF. CDR3 DNA sequence: TGTGCCAGCAGCCTTTCCTCGAGGGGGGGGTACAATGAGCAGTTCTTC. The chain uses TRBV7-6 and TRBJ2-1; D possibly corresponds to TRBD2 (7 bases). The CDR3 has 16 residues. V dropped 5 bases and J dropped 4 bases, with 18 bases sitting between them. The germline CDR1 and CDR2 sequences are SGHVS and FNYEAQ.

Many counts were recorded for this clone. The chain recombines TRBV4-2 with TRBJ1-6; 7 bases map to TRBD1. The length of the CDR3 is 15 residues. Germline V gene sequence: CDR1 LGHNA, CDR2 YNFKEQ. V shed 0 bases and J 9 bases; nucleotides not matched to a gene: 5. CDR3 protein: CASSQEEGAISPLHF. The DNA of the CDR3 is TGTGCCAGCAGCCAAGAGGAGGGGGCGATTTCACCCCTCCACTTT.

This chain links TRBV28 with TRBJ2-1; 8 bases line up with TRBD2. This CDR3 is 14 amino acids long. Germline loops: CDR1 MDHEN, CDR2 SYDVKM. V shed 4 bases, J shed 7 bases, and the junction held 6 bases outside the gene matches. The CDR3, as DNA: TGTGCCAGCAGTTCACTAGCGGACACAAATGAGCAGTTCTTC. Protein sequence: CASSSLADTNEQFF.

This clone was recorded once. This sequence joins TRBV3-1 (or the pseudogene TRBV3-2) and TRBJ2-3; TRBD2 matches at 8 bases. The V segment lost 4 bases and the J segment 2 bases; nucleotides outside the gene matches: 8. Looked up from germline, CDR1 is LGHDT and CDR2 is YNNKEL (reference sequence). The CDR3 spans 16 residues. For the CDR3, the DNA is TGTGCCAGCAGCCTTCGACCTAGCGGGTACACAGATACGCAGTATTTT. Its protein is CASSLRPSGYTDTQYF.

The rearrangement uses TRBV19 and TRBJ2-7; 7 nucleotides line up with TRBD2. CDR1 is LNHDA, CDR2 SQIVND, per germline (reference sequence). V trimming: 8 bases; J trimming: 2 bases; junction bases outside the gene matches: 9. This CDR3 is 14 amino acids long. CDR3 sequence reads: CASGERGTPYEQYF. The CDR3 region has the DNA TGTGCCAGTGGGGAGCGGGGAACTCCCTACGAGCAGTACTTC.

The J gene is TRBJ1-2, the V gene TRBV20-1; D remains unclear. This CDR3 comprises 12 residues. CDR1 and CDR2 (germline): DFQATT, SNEGSKA (reference sequence). Trimming shortened V by 3 bases and J by 8 bases, and 13 bases separated the two germline ends. CDR3: CSASPGLRGYTF. The CDR3 bases are TGCAGTGCTAGTCCTGGCCTGCGGGGCTACACCTTC.

This chain connects TRBV29-1 to TRBJ2-1, with unresolved D. The length of the CDR3 is 14 residues. Trimming stripped 1 base from V and 8 bases from J, with 15 bases between. Germline CDR1 and CDR2: SQVTM and ANQGSEA. The CDR3 loop is CSVEVTLSLYEQFF. The CDR3 region has the DNA TGCAGCGTTGAAGTCACCCTATCACTTTATGAGCAGTTCTTC.

This chain links TRBV7-9 with TRBJ1-4; the D gene is possibly TRBD1 (6 bases). Between the trimmed V and J ends, which lost 10 bases and 7 bases, there was a span of 16 bases. The CDR3 extends over 13 amino acids. Per the germline V gene, CDR1 is SEHNR and CDR2 is FQNEAQ (reference sequence). The CDR3 reads CATRHREGEKLFF. CDR3 DNA: TGTGCCACCCGCCACAGGGAAGGTGAAAAACTGTTTTTT.

The CDR3 DNA sequence: TGCGCCAGTTCCCCAGGGAAATCCTACGAGCAGTACTTC. Protein: CASSPGKSYEQYF. V is TRBV10-2 and J is TRBJ2-7; weak D call: TRBD1 (5 bases). Germline CDR1 and CDR2: WSHSY and SAAADI. V dropped 9 bases and J dropped 1 base, with 13 bases sitting between them. This CDR3 is built from 13 residues.

The rearrangement uses TRBV10-2 and TRBJ2-2, with TRBD1 matching over 10 bases. This CDR3 spans 17 amino acids. J gave up 0 bases and V 3 bases, and 4 bases lay outside the gene matches. CDR1 is WSHSY and CDR2 is SAAADI in the germline V gene. The CDR3, as DNA: TGCGCCAGCAGTGATGGGACAGGGGCCGCGAACACCGGGGAGCTGTTTTTT. Translation gives CASSDGTGAANTGELFF.

Remarks on this clone: At one end the junction does not follow the germline gene, possibly because of a read error. The V call is TRBV9, the J call TRBJ1-2; perhaps TRBD1 as D (6 bases). The CDR3 totals 15 residues. Per the germline V gene, CDR1 is SGDLS and CDR2 is YYNGEE. The CDR3: CVSSVGQGLVYGYTF. In nucleotides, the CDR3 is TGTGTCAGCAGCGTAGGTCAGGGGCTGGTATATGGCTACACCTTC.

The J gene is TRBJ2-1, the V gene TRBV11-3, with TRBD2 matching 7 bases. The CDR3 sequence is 15 residues long. Germline V gene sequence: CDR1 SGHNT, CDR2 YENEEA. Trimming took 0 bases from V and 4 from J; bases not matched to a gene: 3. For the CDR3, the DNA is TGTGCCAGCAGCTTAGAGAGGGAGGGGTACAATGAGCAGTTCTTC. Translated: CASSLEREGYNEQFF.

V and J are TRBV27 and TRBJ2-2; D remains ambiguous. V lost 3 bases and J 4 bases, leaving 3 bases between the germline ends. Looked up from germline, CDR1 is MNHEY and CDR2 is SMNVEV (reference sequence). The CDR3 consists of 12 residues. CDR3 in DNA: TGTGCCAGCAGTTTCCTCACCGGGGAGCTGTTTTTT. Amino acid sequence: CASSFLTGELFF.

V and J are TRBV7-2 and TRBJ2-1; 8 bases map to TRBD1. V was clipped by 4 bases and J by 2 bases; unmatched bases: 4. Looked up from germline, CDR1 is SGHTA and CDR2 is FQGNSA. CDR3 length: 15 residues. CDR3 sequence (DNA): TGTGCCAGCAGCTCCTGGACAGGGCCCTACAATGAGCAGTTCTTC. Residues: CASSSWTGPYNEQFF.